The text below deals with one TCR beta chain. As handled by the study authors: For nucleated cells, counts were estimated from reference gene primer amplification. Some clones are missing from TCRdb's copy, which holds only in-frame ones; the method was immunoSEQ multiplex PCR. Clone size and the V and J calls come from that table; the DNA yielded D and trimming. Found here are 150,000 to 200,000 clones, roughly 77% of them singletons; the top ten hold around 9.9%. The germline V and J ends were trimmed by 4 bases and 2 bases, with 18 bases remaining between them. The length of the CDR3 is 16 residues. Per germline, CDR1 LGHNA and CDR2 YSLEER. This record belongs to a study of blood T cell repertoires in COVID-19. Overall study: The United States, Italy and Spain supplied acute and convalescent COVID-19 samples. Nucleic acid was either cDNA or gDNA, and it came from T cells, B-cell-depleted T cells, or PBMCs.

This sequence joins TRBV4-3 and TRBJ2-7, with D possibly TRBD2 on 6 matching bases. Input material: peripheral blood. The TCR sequence derives from a human donor in a cohort sampled during active COVID-19. CDR3: CASSLGARGPPYEQYF. In DNA form, the CDR3 reads TGCGCCAGCAGCCTTGGTGCGCGGGGACCCCCCTACGAGCAGTACTTC.